This T cell receptor (beta chain) was identified in a study of cytomegalovirus exposure and HLA in healthy donors. Findings of the study overall: TCR association rates varied by HLA locus in a later analysis, with DRB1 highest and HLA-C lowest. In vitro testing confirmed three CMV-associated chains as specific for CMV antigens. The authors enumerated 150 to 200 TCR beta chains as linked to cytomegalovirus.

The PCR made use of 60 Vbeta and 13 Jbeta primers. Profiled with immunoSEQ multiplex PCR; TCRdb holds only in-frame clones, not every one. Of over 120,000 clones detected, 75% to 80% appear once; the ten largest clones hold nearly 4%. As to this clone: The antigen is unknown.

Sequencing was done on a sample of PBMCs. This receptor was identified in a male donor in good health and CMV-seronegative.

CDR3 residues: CASSGVRRGSYGYTF. The CDR3 DNA is TGTGCCAGCAGTGGGGTACGAAGAGGGAGCTATGGCTACACCTTC. This rearrangement joins TRBV6-1 to TRBJ1-2; D gene ambiguous. CDR1 is MNHNS and CDR2 is SASEGT in the germline V gene. V was clipped by 4 bases and J by 4 bases, with 16 bases between them. The length of the CDR3 is 15 residues.